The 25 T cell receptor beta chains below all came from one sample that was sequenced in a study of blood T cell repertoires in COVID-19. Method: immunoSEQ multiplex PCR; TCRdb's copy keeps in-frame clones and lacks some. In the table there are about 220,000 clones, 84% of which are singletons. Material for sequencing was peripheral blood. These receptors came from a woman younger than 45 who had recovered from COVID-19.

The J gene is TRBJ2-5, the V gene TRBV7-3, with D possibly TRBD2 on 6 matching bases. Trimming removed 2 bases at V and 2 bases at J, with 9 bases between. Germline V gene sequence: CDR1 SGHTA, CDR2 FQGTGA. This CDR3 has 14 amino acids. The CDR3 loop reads CASSLGGDQETQYF. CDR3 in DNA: TGTGCCAGCAGCTTAGGAGGGGATCAAGAGACCCAGTACTTC. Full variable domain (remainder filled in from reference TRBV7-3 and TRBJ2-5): GAGVSQTPSNKVTEKGKYVELRCDPISGHTALYWYRQSLGQGPEFLIYFQGTGAADDSGLPNDRFFAVRPEGSVSTLKIQRTERGDSAVYLCASSLGGDQETQYFGPGTRLLVL.

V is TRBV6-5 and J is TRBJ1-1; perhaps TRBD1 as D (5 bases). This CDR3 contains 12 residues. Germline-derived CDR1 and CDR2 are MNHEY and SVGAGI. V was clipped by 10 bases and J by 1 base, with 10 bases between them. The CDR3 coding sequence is TGTGCCACTTCTACAGGGAACACTGAAGCTTTCTTT. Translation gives CATSTGNTEAFF.

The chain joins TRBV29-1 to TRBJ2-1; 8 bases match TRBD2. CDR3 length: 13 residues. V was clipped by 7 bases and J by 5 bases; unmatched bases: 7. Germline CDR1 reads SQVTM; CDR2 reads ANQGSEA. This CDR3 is CSGLAGGHNEQFF. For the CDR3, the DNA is TGCAGCGGCCTGGCGGGAGGTCACAATGAGCAGTTCTTC.

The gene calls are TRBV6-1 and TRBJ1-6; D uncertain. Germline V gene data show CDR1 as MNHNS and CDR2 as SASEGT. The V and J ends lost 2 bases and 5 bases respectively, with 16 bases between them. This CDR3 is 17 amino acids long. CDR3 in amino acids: CASSESMAGFNNSPLHF. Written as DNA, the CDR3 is TGTGCCAGCAGTGAATCTATGGCGGGGTTTAATAATTCACCCCTCCACTTT.

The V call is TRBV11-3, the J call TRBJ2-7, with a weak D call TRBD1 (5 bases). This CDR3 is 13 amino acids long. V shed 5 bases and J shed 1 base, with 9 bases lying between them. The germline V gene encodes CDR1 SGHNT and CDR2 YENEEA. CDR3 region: CASSHRYSYEQYF. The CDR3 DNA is TGTGCCAGCAGCCACAGGTATTCCTACGAGCAGTACTTC.

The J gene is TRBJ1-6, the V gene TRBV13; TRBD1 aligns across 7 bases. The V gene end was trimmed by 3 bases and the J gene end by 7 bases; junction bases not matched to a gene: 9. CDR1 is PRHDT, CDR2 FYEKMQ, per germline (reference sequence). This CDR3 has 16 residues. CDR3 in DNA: TGTGCCAGCAGCTTCAACGATGGGACAGCGAATTCACCCCTCCACTTT. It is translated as CASSFNDGTANSPLHF.

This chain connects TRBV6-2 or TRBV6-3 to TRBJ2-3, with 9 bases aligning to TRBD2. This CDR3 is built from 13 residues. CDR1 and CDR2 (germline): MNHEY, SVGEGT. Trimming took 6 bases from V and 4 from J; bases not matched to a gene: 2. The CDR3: CASSRLAADTQYF. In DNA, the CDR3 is TGTGCCAGCAGCCGACTAGCGGCAGATACGCAGTATTTT.

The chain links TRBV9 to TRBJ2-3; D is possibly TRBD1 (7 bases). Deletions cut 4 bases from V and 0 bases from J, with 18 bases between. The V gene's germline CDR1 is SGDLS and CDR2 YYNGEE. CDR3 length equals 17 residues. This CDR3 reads CASSPRGGTVSTDTQYF. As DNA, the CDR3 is TGTGCCAGCAGCCCTCGTGGGGGGACAGTAAGCACAGATACGCAGTATTTT.

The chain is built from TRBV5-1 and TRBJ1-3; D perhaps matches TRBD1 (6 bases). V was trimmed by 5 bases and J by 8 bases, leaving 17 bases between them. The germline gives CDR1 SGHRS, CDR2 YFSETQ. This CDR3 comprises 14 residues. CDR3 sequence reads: CASRRWQPGDTIYF. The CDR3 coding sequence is TGCGCCAGCAGGAGGTGGCAGCCAGGGGACACCATATATTTT. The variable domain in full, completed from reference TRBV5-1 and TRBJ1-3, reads KAGVTQTPRYLIKTRGQQVTLSCSPISGHRSVSWYQQTPGQGLQFLFEYFSETQRNKGNFPGRFSGRQFSNSRSEMNVSTLELGDSALYLCASRRWQPGDTIYFGEGSWLTVV.

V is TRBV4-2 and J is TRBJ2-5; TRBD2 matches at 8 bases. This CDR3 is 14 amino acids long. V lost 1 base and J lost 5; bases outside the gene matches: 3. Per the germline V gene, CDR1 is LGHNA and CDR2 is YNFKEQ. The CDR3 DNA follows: TGTGCCAGCAGCCAAGCGGAGCGGGGGGAGACCCAGTACTTC. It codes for CASSQAERGETQYF.

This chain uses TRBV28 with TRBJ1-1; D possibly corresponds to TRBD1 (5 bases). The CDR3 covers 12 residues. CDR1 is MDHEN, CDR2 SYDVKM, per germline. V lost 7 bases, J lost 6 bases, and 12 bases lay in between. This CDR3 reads CASTPGYAEAFF. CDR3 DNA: TGTGCCAGCACCCCAGGGTACGCTGAAGCTTTCTTT.

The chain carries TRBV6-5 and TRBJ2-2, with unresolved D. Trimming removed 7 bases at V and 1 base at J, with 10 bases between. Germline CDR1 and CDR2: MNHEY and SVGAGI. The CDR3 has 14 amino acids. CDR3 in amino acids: CASTRTVNTGELFF. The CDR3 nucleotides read TGTGCCAGCACCAGAACAGTGAACACCGGGGAGCTGTTTTTT.

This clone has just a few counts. CDR3 amino acids: CASSRQGPYNEQFF. In DNA, the CDR3 is TGTGCCAGCAGTAGACAGGGCCCCTACAATGAGCAGTTCTTC. V usage is TRBV27 and J usage is TRBJ2-1, with 7 bases that match TRBD1. Unmatched junction bases numbered 3, after V lost 5 bases and J lost 2 bases. The CDR3 has 14 amino acids. Germline V gives CDR1 MNHEY, CDR2 SMNVEV (reference sequence).

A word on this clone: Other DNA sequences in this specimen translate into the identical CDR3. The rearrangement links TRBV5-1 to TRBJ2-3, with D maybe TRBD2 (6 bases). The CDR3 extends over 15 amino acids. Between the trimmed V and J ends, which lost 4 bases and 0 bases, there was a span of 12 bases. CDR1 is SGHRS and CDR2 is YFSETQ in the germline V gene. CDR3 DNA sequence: TGCGCCAGCAGCCTGGAGGGAGCTAGCACAGATACGCAGTATTTT. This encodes CASSLEGASTDTQYF.

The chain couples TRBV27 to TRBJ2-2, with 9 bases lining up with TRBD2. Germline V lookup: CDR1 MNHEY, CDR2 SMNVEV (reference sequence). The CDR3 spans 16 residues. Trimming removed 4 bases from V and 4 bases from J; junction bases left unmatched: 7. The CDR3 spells CASSSNSGRGTGELFF. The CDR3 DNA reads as TGTGCCAGCAGTTCCAATAGCGGGAGAGGCACCGGGGAGCTGTTTTTT.

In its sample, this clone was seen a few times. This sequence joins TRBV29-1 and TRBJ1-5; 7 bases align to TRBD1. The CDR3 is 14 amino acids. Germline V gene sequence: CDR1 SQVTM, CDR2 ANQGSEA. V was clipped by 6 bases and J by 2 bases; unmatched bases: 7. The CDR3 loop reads CSVSGGRGNQPQHF. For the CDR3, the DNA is TGCAGCGTCTCAGGGGGTCGAGGCAATCAGCCCCAGCATTTT.

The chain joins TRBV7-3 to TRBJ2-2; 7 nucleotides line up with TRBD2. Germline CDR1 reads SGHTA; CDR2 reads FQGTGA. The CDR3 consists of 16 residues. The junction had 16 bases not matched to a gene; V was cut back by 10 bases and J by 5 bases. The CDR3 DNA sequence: TGTGCCACCGAGCGAGTAGCTAGCGGTGATACCGGGGAGCTGTTTTTT. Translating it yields CATERVASGDTGELFF.

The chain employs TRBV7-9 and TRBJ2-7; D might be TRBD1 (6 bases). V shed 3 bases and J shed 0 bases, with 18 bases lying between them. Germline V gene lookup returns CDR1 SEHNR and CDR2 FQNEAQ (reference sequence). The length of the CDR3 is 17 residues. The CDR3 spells CASSFPLRDRSSYEQYF. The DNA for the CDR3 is TGTGCCAGCAGCTTCCCCCTAAGAGACAGGAGCTCCTACGAGCAGTACTTC.

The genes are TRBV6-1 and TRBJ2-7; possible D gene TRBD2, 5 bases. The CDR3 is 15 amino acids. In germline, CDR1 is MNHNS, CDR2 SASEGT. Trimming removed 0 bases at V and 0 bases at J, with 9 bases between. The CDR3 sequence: CASSEARAHSYEQYF. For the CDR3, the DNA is TGTGCCAGCAGTGAAGCGCGGGCTCACTCCTACGAGCAGTACTTC.

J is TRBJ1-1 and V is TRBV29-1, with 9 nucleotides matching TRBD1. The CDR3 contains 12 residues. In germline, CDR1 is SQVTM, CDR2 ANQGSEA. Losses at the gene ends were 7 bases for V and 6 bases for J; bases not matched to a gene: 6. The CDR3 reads CSGGTGRPEAFF. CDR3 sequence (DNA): TGCAGCGGAGGGACAGGGAGGCCTGAAGCTTTCTTT.

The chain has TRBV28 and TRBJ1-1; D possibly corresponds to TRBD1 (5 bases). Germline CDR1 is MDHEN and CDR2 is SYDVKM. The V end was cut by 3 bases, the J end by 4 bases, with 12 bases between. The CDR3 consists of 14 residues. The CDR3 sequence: CASSLRGRVTEAFF. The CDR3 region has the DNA TGTGCCAGCAGTTTGCGGGGGAGGGTCACTGAAGCTTTCTTT.

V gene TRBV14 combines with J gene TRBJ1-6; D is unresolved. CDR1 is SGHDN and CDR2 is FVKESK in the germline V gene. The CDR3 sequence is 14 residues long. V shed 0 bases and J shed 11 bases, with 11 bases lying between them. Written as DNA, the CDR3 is TGTGCCAGCAGCCAAGAAGGCCGGGGAACACCCCTCCACTTT. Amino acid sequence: CASSQEGRGTPLHF.

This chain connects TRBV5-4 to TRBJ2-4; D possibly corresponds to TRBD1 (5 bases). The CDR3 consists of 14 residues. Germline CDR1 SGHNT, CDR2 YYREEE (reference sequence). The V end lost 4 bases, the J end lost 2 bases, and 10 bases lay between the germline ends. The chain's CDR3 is CASSPPDTKNIQYF. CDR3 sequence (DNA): TGTGCCAGCAGCCCACCGGACACCAAAAACATTCAGTACTTC.

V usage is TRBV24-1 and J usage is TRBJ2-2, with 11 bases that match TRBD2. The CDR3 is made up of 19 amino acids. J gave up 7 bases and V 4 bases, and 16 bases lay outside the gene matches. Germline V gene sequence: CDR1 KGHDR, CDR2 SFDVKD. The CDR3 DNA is TGTGCCACCAGTGACCCCACCGAGGGACTAGCGGCGTCAGGCGGGGAGCTGTTTTTT. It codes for CATSDPTEGLAASGGELFF.

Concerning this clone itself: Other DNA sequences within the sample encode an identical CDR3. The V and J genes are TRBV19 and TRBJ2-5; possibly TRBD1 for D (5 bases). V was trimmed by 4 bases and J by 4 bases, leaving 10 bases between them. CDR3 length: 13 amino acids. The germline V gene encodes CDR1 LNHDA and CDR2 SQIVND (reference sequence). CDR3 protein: CASSTTGGETQYF. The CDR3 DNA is TGTGCCAGTAGTACTACAGGTGGAGAGACCCAGTACTTC.